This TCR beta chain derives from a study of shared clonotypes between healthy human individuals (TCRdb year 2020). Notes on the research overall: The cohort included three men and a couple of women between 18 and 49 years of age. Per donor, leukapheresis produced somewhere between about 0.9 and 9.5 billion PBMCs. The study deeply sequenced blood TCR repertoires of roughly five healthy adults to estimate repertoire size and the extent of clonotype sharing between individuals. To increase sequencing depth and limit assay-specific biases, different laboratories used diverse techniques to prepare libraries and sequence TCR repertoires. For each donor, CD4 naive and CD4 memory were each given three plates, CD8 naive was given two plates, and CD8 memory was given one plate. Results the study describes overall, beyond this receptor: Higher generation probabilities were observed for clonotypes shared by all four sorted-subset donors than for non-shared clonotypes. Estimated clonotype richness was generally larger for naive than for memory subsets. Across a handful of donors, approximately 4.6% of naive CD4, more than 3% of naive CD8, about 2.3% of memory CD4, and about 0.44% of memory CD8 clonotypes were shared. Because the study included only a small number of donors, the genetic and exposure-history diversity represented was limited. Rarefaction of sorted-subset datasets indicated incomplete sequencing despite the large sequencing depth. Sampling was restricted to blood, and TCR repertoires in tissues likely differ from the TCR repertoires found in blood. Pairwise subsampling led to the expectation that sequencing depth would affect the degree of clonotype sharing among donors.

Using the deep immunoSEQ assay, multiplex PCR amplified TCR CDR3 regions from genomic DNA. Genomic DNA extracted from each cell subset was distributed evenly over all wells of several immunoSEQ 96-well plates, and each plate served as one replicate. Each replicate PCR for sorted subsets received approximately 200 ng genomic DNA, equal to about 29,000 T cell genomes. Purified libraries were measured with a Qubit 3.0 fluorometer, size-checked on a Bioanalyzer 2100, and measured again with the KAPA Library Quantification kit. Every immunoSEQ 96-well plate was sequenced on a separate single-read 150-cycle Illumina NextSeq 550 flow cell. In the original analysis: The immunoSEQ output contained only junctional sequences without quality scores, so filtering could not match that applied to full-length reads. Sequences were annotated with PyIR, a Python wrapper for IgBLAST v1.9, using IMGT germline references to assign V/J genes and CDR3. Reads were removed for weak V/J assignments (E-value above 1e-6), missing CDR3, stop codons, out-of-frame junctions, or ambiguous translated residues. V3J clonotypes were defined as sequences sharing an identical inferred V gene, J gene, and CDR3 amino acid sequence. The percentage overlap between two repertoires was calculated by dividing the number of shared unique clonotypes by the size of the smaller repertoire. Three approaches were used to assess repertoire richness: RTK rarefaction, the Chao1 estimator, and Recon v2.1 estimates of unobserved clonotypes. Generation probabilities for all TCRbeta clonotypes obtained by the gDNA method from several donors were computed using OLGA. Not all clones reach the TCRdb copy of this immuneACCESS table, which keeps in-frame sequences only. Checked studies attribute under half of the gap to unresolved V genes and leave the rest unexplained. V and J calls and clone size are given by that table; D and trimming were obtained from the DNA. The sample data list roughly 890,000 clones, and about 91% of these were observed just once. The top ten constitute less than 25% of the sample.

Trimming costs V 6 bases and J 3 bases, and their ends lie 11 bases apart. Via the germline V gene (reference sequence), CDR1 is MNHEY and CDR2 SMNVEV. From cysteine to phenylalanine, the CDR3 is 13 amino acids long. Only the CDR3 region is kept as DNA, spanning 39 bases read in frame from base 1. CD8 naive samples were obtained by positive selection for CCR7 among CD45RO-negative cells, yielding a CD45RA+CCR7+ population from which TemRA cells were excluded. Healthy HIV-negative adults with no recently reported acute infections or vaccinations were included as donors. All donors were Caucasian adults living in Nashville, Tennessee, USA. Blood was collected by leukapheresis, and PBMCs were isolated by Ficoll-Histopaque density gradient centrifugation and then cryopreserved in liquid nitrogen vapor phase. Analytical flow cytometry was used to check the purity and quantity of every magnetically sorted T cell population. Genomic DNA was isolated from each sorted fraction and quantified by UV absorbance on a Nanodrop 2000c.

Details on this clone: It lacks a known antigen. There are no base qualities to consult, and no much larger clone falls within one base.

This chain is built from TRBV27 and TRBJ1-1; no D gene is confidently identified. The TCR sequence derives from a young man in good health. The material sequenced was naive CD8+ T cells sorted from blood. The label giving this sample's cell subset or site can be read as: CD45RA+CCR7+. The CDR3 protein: CASSPISDTEAFF. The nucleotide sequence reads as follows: TGTGCCAGCAGCCCGATCAGCGACACTGAAGCTTTCTTT.